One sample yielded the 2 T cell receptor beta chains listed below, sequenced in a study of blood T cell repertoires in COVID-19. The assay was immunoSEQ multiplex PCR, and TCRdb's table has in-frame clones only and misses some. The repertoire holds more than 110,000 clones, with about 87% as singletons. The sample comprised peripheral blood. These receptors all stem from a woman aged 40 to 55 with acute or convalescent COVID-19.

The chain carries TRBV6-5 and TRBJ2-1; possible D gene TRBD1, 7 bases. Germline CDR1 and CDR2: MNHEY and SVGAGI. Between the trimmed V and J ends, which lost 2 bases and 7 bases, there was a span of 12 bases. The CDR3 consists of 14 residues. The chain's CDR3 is CASSYAGGRNEQFF. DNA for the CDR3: TGTGCCAGCAGTTACGCAGGGGGGCGGAATGAGCAGTTCTTC.

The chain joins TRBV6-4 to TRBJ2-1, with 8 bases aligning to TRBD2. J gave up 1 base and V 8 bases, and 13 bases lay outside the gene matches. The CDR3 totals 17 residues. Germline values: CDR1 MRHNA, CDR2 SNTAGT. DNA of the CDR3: TGTGCCAGCCGGGGGGGGCGGAAACCCGTTTCCTACAATGAGCAGTTCTTC. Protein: CASRGGRKPVSYNEQFF.